This T cell receptor beta chain was sequenced in a study of cytomegalovirus exposure and HLA in healthy donors. Study context: Researchers found that approximately 80% of some 400 genotyped donors fell within the Caucasian-associated ancestry cluster.

The PCR ran on 60 Vbeta and 13 Jbeta primers. TCRdb's table, derived via immunoSEQ multiplex PCR, lists solely in-frame clones and lacks some. Here the sample spans fewer than 55,000 clones, approximately 70% being singletons. Trimming at V came to 4 bases and at J to 6 bases, leaving 5 bases not matched to a gene. Germline CDR1 MGHRA, CDR2 YSYEKL. This CDR3 is built from 15 residues. The V call is TRBV4-1, the J call TRBJ2-7; 14 nucleotides match TRBD2. This clonotype originated in a woman aged 45-65 years in good health and CMV-seropositive. The sample was PBMCs. CDR3 sequence: CASSPTSGGGGEQYF. DNA for the CDR3: TGCGCCAGCAGCCCGACTAGCGGGGGGGGCGGCGAGCAGTACTTC.